This T cell receptor (beta chain) was recovered during a study of blood T cells in healthy people across ages. Unmatched junction bases numbered 6, after V lost 0 bases and J lost 0 bases. The V gene's germline CDR1 is SGHRS and CDR2 YFSETQ. The CDR3 loop spans 16 amino acids. This clonotype was counted only a few times. The authors ran a second PCR of 7 to 11 cycles using a sample-barcoded 5' primer and a J-beta primer mix. TCRdb re-called the 5' RACE reads through MiXCR, storing one row per CDR3 protein. The sample has approximately 1,000,000 distinct CDR3 sequences, more than 40% seen once. Input material: blood. This clonotype was obtained from a woman aged 60-75 years in good health. The chain combines TRBV5-1 with TRBJ2-7, with 7 bases lining up with TRBD2. CDR3 in DNA: TGCGCCAGCAGCTTGGGATGGGGGACTACCTCCTACGAGCAGTACTTC. Encoded protein: CASSLGWGTTSYEQYF.